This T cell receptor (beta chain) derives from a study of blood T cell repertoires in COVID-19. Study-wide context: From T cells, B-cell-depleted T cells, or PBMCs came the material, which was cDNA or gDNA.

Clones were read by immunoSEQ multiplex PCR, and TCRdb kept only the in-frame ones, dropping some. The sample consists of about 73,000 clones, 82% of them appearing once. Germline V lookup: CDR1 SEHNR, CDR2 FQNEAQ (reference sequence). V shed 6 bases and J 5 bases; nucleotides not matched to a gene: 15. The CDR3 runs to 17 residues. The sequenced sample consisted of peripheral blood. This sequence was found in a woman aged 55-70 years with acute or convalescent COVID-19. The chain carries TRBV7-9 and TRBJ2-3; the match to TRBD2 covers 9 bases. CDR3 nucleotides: TGTGCCAGCAGGTCGTATAGGGCGGGAGGGCCGATAGATACGCAGTATTTT. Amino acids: CASRSYRAGGPIDTQYF.